There are a few counts of the clone carrying this T cell receptor (beta chain). The repertoire was sequenced with immunoSEQ multiplex PCR; TCRdb's copy has only in-frame clones and lacks some. The data hold about 300,000 clones, with roughly 90% observed a single time. This sample stems from a study of blood T cell repertoires in COVID-19. About the study: PBMCs, B-cell-depleted T cells, or T cells were the source of the cDNA or gDNA that made up the material.

In germline, CDR1 is SQVTM, CDR2 ANQGSEA. This CDR3 has 14 amino acids. V was pared by 4 bases and J by 2 bases, with 6 bases of the junction left unmatched. Sequencing used peripheral blood. This sequence originates from a man aged 18 to 29 with active or convalescent COVID-19. The chain links TRBV29-1 to TRBJ1-1, with 8 bases lining up with TRBD1. CDR3 loop: CSVVNTGGNTEAFF. Written as DNA, the CDR3 is TGCAGCGTTGTTAACACAGGGGGAAACACTGAAGCTTTCTTT.